This TCR beta chain was recorded in a study of PD-1 blockade in classical Hodgkin lymphoma (dated by TCRdb to 2020 to 2022). Turning to the overall study: Nivolumab dosing was 3 mg/kg intravenously every 2 weeks, continuing until either disease progression or unacceptable toxicity. To define a peripheral blood immune signature of response to PD-1 blockade in classical Hodgkin lymphoma, the study combined TCR beta sequencing with CyTOF. Results the study describes overall, beyond this receptor: A significant rise by C4D1 was seen in CD4+ but not CD8+ TCR diversity (p=0.0027 vs p=0.16), with the rise being most apparent in complete responders (p=0.02). Baseline TCR diversity was reported as lower in newly diagnosed patients than in healthy donors, and lower still in relapsed/refractory patients. Lower diversity was observed in patients in whom nivolumab was started less than 1 year after ASCT, and these patients were excluded from later analyses so that confounding by immune reconstitution would be avoided. Baseline diversity similar to that of newly diagnosed patients was observed in trial patients achieving complete response, whereas significantly lower diversity was observed in partial responders and progressors. Only a single clinical trial cohort was studied, and what caused the repertoire differences, possibly disease activity or prior therapy, remained undefined.

Genomic DNA was extracted with the Qiagen DNeasy kit from unsorted PBMCs and from negatively selected CD4+ and CD8+ fractions. TCR beta CDR3 regions were subjected to amplification by immunoSEQ multiplex PCR with primers that anneal to V and J segments. A synthetic immune receptor repertoire was used to minimize amplification bias, and any residual bias was removed computationally once sequencing was done. As for the authors' bioinformatics: Custom Python scripts were used to quantify repertoire diversity as the Shannon entropy index. Unsorted, CD4+ and CD8+ repertoires were examined separately, except in combined analyses, for which CD4+ and CD8+ sequences were merged in silico. Clonal expansion was defined as a frequency increase of at least 2-fold after treatment compared with C1D1, and clones undetected at baseline were assigned a pseudocount of 0.5. Singleton clones were defined as clones with 0 or 1 copy at C1D1, and non-singleton clones were defined as clones with 2 or more copies. Clones expanded in unsorted samples were labelled as CD4+, CD8+ or unknown by matching protein sequences in sorted samples from the same patient. Wilcoxon tests on paired samples were used to test diversity changes from C1D1 to C4D1. TCRdb provides this immuneACCESS table in a form limited to in-frame rearrangements. Some clones are lacking; in checked studies, under half of them reflect an unresolved V gene, and why the rest are absent is not known. For V, J and clone size, that table is used; D and trimming come from the DNA. Within this sample are 99,000 or so clones, with about 92% of them counted one time only. Roughly 20% of the sample comes from the top ten.

With regard to this clone: The antigen this receptor binds is unknown. Base qualities are not provided; no much larger clone lies one nucleotide away.

The V and J ends are trimmed by 0 bases and 0 bases, leaving 6 bases between them. CDR1 SGHKS and CDR2 YYEKEE were looked up in the germline V gene (reference sequence). Inclusive of the bounding cysteine and phenylalanine, the CDR3 is 14 residues long. Kept here is only the CDR3 DNA, which spans 42 bases and is read in frame from base 1. According to the study, the label for this sample's time point signals: cycle 4 day 1 (C4D1), after 6 weeks of nivolumab. All trial patients had relapsed after autologous stem cell transplantation, with cohorts A, B and C differing in prior brentuximab vedotin exposure. The trial cohort comprised 56 patients with relapsed/refractory classical Hodgkin lymphoma whose best overall responses were complete response, partial response or progressive disease. Trial patients were treated with single-agent nivolumab in the multi-cohort phase II CheckMate 205 trial. An independent review committee assessed best overall response by applying the 2007 International Working Group response criteria. Trial PBMCs were collected just before the start of nivolumab (C1D1) and during therapy at cycle 2 day 1 and cycle 4 day 1. After peripheral blood was drawn into 8 mL Vacutainer Cell Preparation Tubes, PBMCs were isolated by centrifugation and then cryopreserved.

This receptor chain uses TRBV5-5 and TRBJ1-1, with the D gene call left open. The specimen was peripheral blood mononuclear cells (PBMCs), collected before the fourth cycle of nivolumab. The clonotype comes from a human donor with classical Hodgkin lymphoma. The DNA is TGTGCCAGCAGCTTGGACAGACTGAACACTGAAGCTTTCTTT. The encoded protein is CASSLDRLNTEAFF.